Below, 18 T cell receptor beta chains from the same sample are listed, as sequenced in a study of blood T cell repertoires in COVID-19. Only in-frame clones appear in the TCRdb table, and some are missing; sequencing was by immunoSEQ multiplex PCR. The table shows 90,000 to 100,000 clones, with roughly four fifths occurring only once. The specimen sequenced was peripheral blood. These receptors were collected from a man aged 55-75 years with acute or convalescent COVID-19.

This clone appeared a few times. The chain is built from TRBV10-3 and TRBJ1-5, with D possibly matching TRBD1 (6 bases). Looked up from germline, CDR1 is ENHRY and CDR2 is SYGVKD. With 6 bases removed from V and 6 bases from J, the gap between germline ends came to 21 bases. The CDR3 is 16 residues long. CDR3 protein: CAISEGNRVAGQPQHF. The CDR3 DNA is TGTGCCATCAGCGAGGGGAACAGGGTTGCGGGTCAGCCCCAGCATTTT.

The J gene is TRBJ2-2, the V gene TRBV4-1, with D hard to call. There are 16 residues in the CDR3. CDR1 and CDR2 from the germline V gene are MGHRA and YSYEKL. Trimming took off 3 bases at V and 0 bases at J, with 11 bases between the two ends. The CDR3 sequence is CASSHPWSANTGELFF. For the CDR3, the DNA is TGCGCCAGCAGCCATCCTTGGTCGGCGAACACCGGGGAGCTGTTTTTT.

The chain carries TRBV4-1 and TRBJ1-5; 7 bases align to TRBD1. The V gene's germline CDR1 is MGHRA and CDR2 YSYEKL. The CDR3 covers 15 residues. V trimming: 0 bases; J trimming: 6 bases; junction bases outside the gene matches: 5. This CDR3 reads CASSQEQTGSQPQHF. CDR3 DNA: TGCGCCAGCAGCCAAGAACAGACAGGGTCTCAGCCCCAGCATTTT.

The chain uses TRBV11-2 and TRBJ2-1; 9 bases align to TRBD2. CDR1 is SGHAT and CDR2 is FQNNGV in the germline V gene. The CDR3 extends over 15 amino acids. The J segment lost 5 bases and the V segment lost 4 bases, leaving 6 bases of the junction unmatched. The CDR3, as DNA: TGTGCCAGCAGCTCCAGCGGGGGGATCAACAATGAGCAGTTCTTC. Translated, it gives CASSSSGGINNEQFF.

The chain joins TRBV9 to TRBJ2-7; D uncertain. The CDR3 runs to 14 residues. Per the germline V gene, CDR1 is SGDLS and CDR2 is YYNGEE. Trimming removed 4 bases from V and 5 bases from J, with 16 bases in between. CDR3 residues: CASSPQAGPDEQYF. The CDR3 DNA is TGTGCCAGCAGCCCCCAGGCCGGCCCAGACGAGCAGTACTTC.

The table lists this clone with a count of one. The chain's CDR3 is CASGVGTGTFTDTQYF. The CDR3 nucleotides are TGTGCCAGCGGAGTGGGGACAGGAACTTTCACAGATACGCAGTATTTT. The rearrangement uses TRBV7-8 and TRBJ2-3; 8 nucleotides line up with TRBD1. This CDR3 is built from 16 residues. Germline V gene sequence: CDR1 SGHVS, CDR2 FQNEAQ. Germline trimming cut 8 bases from V and 2 bases from J; bases unmatched to any gene: 12. Together with reference TRBV7-8 and TRBJ2-3, the CDR3 gives the full variable domain: GAGVSQSPRYKVAKRGQDVALRCDPISGHVSLFWYQQALGQGPEFLTYFQNEAQLDKSGLPSDRFFAERPEGSVSTLKIQRTQQEDSAVYLCASGVGTGTFTDTQYFGPGTRLTVL.

This chain connects TRBV18 to TRBJ1-4; D call uncertain. This CDR3 has 14 amino acids. CDR1 is KGHSH, CDR2 LQKENI, per germline. V shed 0 bases and J shed 5 bases, with 7 bases lying between them. CDR3 sequence (DNA): TGTGCCAGCTCACCACCCCAGAGGAATGAAAAACTGTTTTTT. It encodes CASSPPQRNEKLFF.

This clone has only one observation. The junction departs from the called germline gene at one end, perhaps through a read error. The V gene is TRBV18, the J gene TRBJ2-1, with D perhaps matching TRBD1 (6 bases). Germline CDR1 KGHSH, CDR2 LQKENI. This CDR3 has 15 residues. In DNA form, the CDR3 reads TGTGCCAGCTCACGGATGGACAGCTCCAACAATGAGCAGTTCTTC. Amino acid sequence: CASSRMDSSNNEQFF.

The chain links TRBV5-5 to TRBJ2-7, with a possible D match to TRBD1 (5 bases). This CDR3 region has 12 residues. V was clipped by 5 bases and J by 5 bases, with 11 bases between them. The germline gives CDR1 SGHKS, CDR2 YYEKEE (reference sequence). The CDR3 protein is CASSPQGHEQYF. In nucleotides, the CDR3 is TGTGCCAGCAGTCCGCAGGGCCACGAGCAGTACTTC.

V usage is TRBV4-1 and J usage is TRBJ2-3; the D gene is possibly TRBD2 (6 bases). Trimming pared 0 bases from V and 0 bases from J, leaving 13 bases between. The CDR3 has 17 residues. Germline lookup yields CDR1 MGHRA and CDR2 YSYEKL. CDR3 loop: CASSQDLLAPSTDTQYF. The CDR3 DNA follows: TGCGCCAGCAGCCAAGATCTGCTAGCGCCTAGCACAGATACGCAGTATTTT.

J is TRBJ2-1 and V is TRBV5-8, with 11 bases that match TRBD2. The CDR3 has 15 residues. Germline CDR1 reads SGHTS; CDR2 reads YDEGEE. Trimming cost V 2 bases and J 2 bases; bases outside gene matches: 0. CDR3 amino acids: CASSFSGGAYNEQFF. The CDR3 coding sequence is TGTGCCAGCAGCTTTAGCGGGGGGGCCTACAATGAGCAGTTCTTC. The variable domain in full, with the rest retrieved from reference TRBV5-8 and TRBJ2-1, is EAGVTQSPTHLIKTRGQQATLRCSPISGHTSVYWYQQALGLGLQFLLWYDEGEERNRGNFPPRFSGRQFPNYSSELNVNALELEDSALYLCASSFSGGAYNEQFFGPGTRLTVL.

The gene calls are TRBV7-2 and TRBJ2-6; D unclear. Germline assignment: CDR1 SGHTA and CDR2 FQGNSA. The V and J ends lost 3 bases and 8 bases respectively, with 14 bases between them. The CDR3 covers 15 residues. The CDR3 nucleotides read TGTGCCAGCAGCTTTGGAGTGTCGATATCCAACGTCCTGACTTTC. Its protein is CASSFGVSISNVLTF.

The rearrangement joins TRBV24-1 to TRBJ2-1; 7 bases fit TRBD1. Germline trimming cut 3 bases from V and 0 bases from J; bases unmatched to any gene: 7. CDR1 and CDR2 from the germline V gene are KGHDR and SFDVKD. The length of the CDR3 is 17 residues. In DNA, the CDR3 is TGTGCCACCAGTGATGATCGACAGGGTCTCTCCTACAATGAGCAGTTCTTC. It specifies CATSDDRQGLSYNEQFF.

In the case of this clone: The same CDR3 is also encoded by other DNA sequences in this sample. This chain links TRBV6-2 or TRBV6-3 with TRBJ1-2, with D hard to call. CDR1 MNHEY and CDR2 SVGEGT come from the germline V gene. The CDR3 is 13 amino acids. V gave up 4 bases and J gave up 2 bases, with 8 bases separating them. The CDR3 bases are TGTGCCAGCAGTTCCACAGCCAACTATGGCTACACCTTC. Its translation: CASSSTANYGYTF.

V gene TRBV2 combines with J gene TRBJ1-5; D is ambiguous. Trimming stripped 5 bases from V and 2 bases from J, with 10 bases between. The CDR3 has 14 residues. From germline, CDR1 is SNHLY and CDR2 FYNNEI. The CDR3 DNA reads TGTGCCAGCAGTCCGTCCGGGGGCAATCAGCCCCAGCATTTT. Encoded protein: CASSPSGGNQPQHF.

The chain employs TRBV6-5 and TRBJ2-5, with D perhaps matching TRBD2 (6 bases). The germline gives CDR1 MNHEY, CDR2 SVGAGI. The V end lost 7 bases, the J end lost 2 bases, and 11 bases lay between the germline ends. This CDR3 comprises 13 residues. Written as DNA, the CDR3 is TGTGCCAGCACGGGGGTAATACAAGAGACCCAGTACTTC. Amino acid sequence: CASTGVIQETQYF.

This clone was seen only once. The chain couples TRBV28 to TRBJ1-6; 9 bases are a match to TRBD1. CDR1 and CDR2 (germline): MDHEN, SYDVKM. V lost 6 bases and J lost 7; bases outside the gene matches: 4. The length of the CDR3 is 14 residues. The CDR3 nucleotides read TGTGCCAGCAGGGGACAGGGTAGAAATTCACCCCTCCACTTT. It translates to CASRGQGRNSPLHF.

The chain carries TRBV6-1 and TRBJ2-7, with D possibly matching TRBD1 (6 bases). V lost 2 bases, J lost 0 bases, and 14 bases lay in between. The CDR3 totals 16 residues. CDR1 is MNHNS and CDR2 is SASEGT in the germline V gene. CDR3 region: CASSELVWDNSYEQYF. DNA of the CDR3: TGTGCCAGCAGTGAATTGGTTTGGGACAACTCCTACGAGCAGTACTTC.